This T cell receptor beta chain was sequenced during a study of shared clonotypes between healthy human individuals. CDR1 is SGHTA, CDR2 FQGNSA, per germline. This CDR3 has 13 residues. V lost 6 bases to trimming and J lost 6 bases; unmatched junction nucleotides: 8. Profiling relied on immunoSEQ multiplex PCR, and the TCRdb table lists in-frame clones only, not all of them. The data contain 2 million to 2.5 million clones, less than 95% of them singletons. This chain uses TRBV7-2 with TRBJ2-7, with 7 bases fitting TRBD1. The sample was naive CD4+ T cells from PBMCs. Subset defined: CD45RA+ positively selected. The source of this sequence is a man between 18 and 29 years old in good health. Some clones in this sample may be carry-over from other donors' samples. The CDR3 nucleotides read TGTGCCAGCAGTTGGGACAGTTCCAGCGAGCAGTACTTC. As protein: CASSWDSSSEQYF.